These 11 T cell receptor beta chains share one sample of origin, sequenced in a study of blood T cell repertoires in COVID-19. Data came from immunoSEQ multiplex PCR; TCRdb stores just in-frame clones and leaves some out. The sample contains about 59,000 clones, less than 85% of which appear only once. Sequencing was performed on peripheral blood. The origin of the receptors is a woman in her seventies with acute or convalescent COVID-19.

The J gene is TRBJ1-5, the V gene TRBV9, with D possibly being TRBD1 (6 bases). Looked up from germline, CDR1 is SGDLS and CDR2 is YYNGEE. Trimming removed 2 bases from V and 1 base from J, with 10 bases in between. CDR3 length: 15 amino acids. CDR3 coding DNA: TGTGCCAGCAGCGTCTCCGGACAGAGCAATCAGCCCCAGCATTTT. Residues: CASSVSGQSNQPQHF.

The V and J genes are TRBV6-5 and TRBJ1-4; the match to TRBD1 covers 8 bases. Unmatched junction bases numbered 5, after V lost 6 bases and J lost 5 bases. Germline lookup yields CDR1 MNHEY and CDR2 SVGAGI. This CDR3 is 14 amino acids long. The CDR3 loop is CASRDGQGNEKLFF. The DNA for the CDR3 is TGTGCCAGCAGAGACGGACAGGGCAATGAAAAACTGTTTTTT.

This clone has just one count. Other DNA sequences within the sample encode an identical CDR3. The chain combines TRBV24-1 with TRBJ1-1; D gene ambiguous. V lost 3 bases, J lost 0 bases, and 4 bases lay in between. The germline gives CDR1 KGHDR, CDR2 SFDVKD. The CDR3 consists of 13 residues. The CDR3 DNA sequence: TGTGCCACCAGTGATACAGTGAACACTGAAGCTTTCTTT. Amino acids: CATSDTVNTEAFF.

The V call is TRBV10-3, the J call TRBJ2-7; 7 bases match TRBD1. The length of the CDR3 is 15 residues. Germline lookup yields CDR1 ENHRY and CDR2 SYGVKD. After removal of 4 bases from V and 7 bases from J, the junction contained 13 bases not matched to a gene. The CDR3, as DNA: TGTGCCATCAGTGGGAAACAGGGGAGTGGGGATGAGCAGTACTTC. It yields the protein CAISGKQGSGDEQYF.

The V call is TRBV19, the J call TRBJ1-1; weak D call: TRBD1 (6 bases). The CDR3 totals 16 residues. The germline V gene encodes CDR1 LNHDA and CDR2 SQIVND (reference sequence). Trimming shortened V by 4 bases and J by 4 bases, and 19 bases separated the two germline ends. The CDR3 nucleotides read TGTGCCAGTAGTACCTTGGGGCAGGGGTTTACCACTGAAGCTTTCTTT. This gives the protein CASSTLGQGFTTEAFF.

The rearrangement joins TRBV6-6 to TRBJ1-1, with TRBD1 matching 7 bases. Germline CDR1 MNHNY, CDR2 SVGAGI (reference sequence). The V and J ends lost 2 bases and 7 bases, in that order; junction bases with no gene match: 7. CDR3 length: 14 residues. In nucleotides, the CDR3 is TGTGCCAGCAGTTACCCCGGGACAGCCAATGAAGCTTTCTTT. It yields the protein CASSYPGTANEAFF.

The J gene is TRBJ1-2, the V gene TRBV19; 7 positions match TRBD1. V lost 5 bases to trimming and J lost 8 bases; unmatched junction nucleotides: 8. CDR3 size: 13 residues. Germline CDR1 reads LNHDA; CDR2 reads SQIVND (reference sequence). Here the CDR3 DNA reads TGTGCCAGTAGTCCCCAGGGGGTTGTAGGCTACACCTTC. Residues: CASSPQGVVGYTF.

The V call is TRBV19, the J call TRBJ2-5; TRBD1 might be the D (5 bases). Trimming removed 6 bases at V and 4 bases at J, with 12 bases between. The CDR3 extends over 13 amino acids. Germline CDR1 and CDR2: LNHDA and SQIVND (reference sequence). The CDR3 protein is CASREQDRETQYF. The CDR3 DNA follows: TGTGCCAGTAGGGAACAGGATCGAGAGACCCAGTACTTC. The full variable domain, in which reference TRBV19 and TRBJ2-5 provide the parts outside the CDR3, is DGGITQSPKYLFRKEGQNVTLSCEQNLNHDAMYWYRQDPGQGLRLIYYSQIVNDFQKGDIAEGYSVSREKKESFPLTVTSAQKNPTAFYLCASREQDRETQYFGPGTRLLVL.

This chain links TRBV3-1 (or the pseudogene TRBV3-2) with TRBJ1-2; D is ambiguous. From germline, CDR1 is LGHDT and CDR2 YNNKEL (reference sequence). The CDR3 totals 12 residues. Trimming took 6 bases from V and 7 from J, leaving 12 bases between them. As DNA, the CDR3 is TGTGCCAGCAGACCCCCCCGGGGTGGCTACACCTTC. It codes for CASRPPRGGYTF.

The chain is built from TRBV13 and TRBJ2-2; D might be TRBD1 (5 bases). The CDR3 has 14 amino acids. Germline V gene lookup returns CDR1 PRHDT and CDR2 FYEKMQ (reference sequence). Trimming pared 1 base from V and 8 bases from J, leaving 11 bases between. CDR3 sequence reads: CASSLVRGSGELFF. The CDR3 nucleotides read TGTGCCAGCAGCTTAGTAAGGGGCTCGGGGGAGCTGTTTTTT.

This clone was seen a handful of times. V is TRBV4-2 and J is TRBJ2-5; 13 nucleotides align to TRBD2. CDR3 length: 18 amino acids. V shed 0 bases, J shed 5 bases, and the junction held 9 bases outside the gene matches. CDR1 and CDR2 (germline): LGHNA, YNFKEQ. CDR3 nucleotides: TGTGCCAGCAGCCAAGAACTAGCGGGGGGGCCTTTAACCGAGACCCAGTACTTC. It specifies CASSQELAGGPLTETQYF.